These 20 T cell receptor beta chains were all obtained from the same sample, sequenced in a study of T cell repertoires in cytomegalovirus infection. From the reads, TCRdb called clonotypes with MiXCR, one entry per CDR3 protein. The sample shows roughly 720,000 distinct CDR3 sequences, 35% of them seen only once. Material: PBMCs. These receptors originate from a human donor in good health (CMV status not recorded). Some clones in this sample may be carry-over from other donors' samples.

This chain links TRBV20-1 with TRBJ1-5; D not resolved. This CDR3 comprises 14 residues. CDR1 and CDR2 from the germline V gene are DFQATT and SNEGSKA (reference sequence). Deletions cut 2 bases from V and 4 bases from J, with 12 bases between. The DNA of the CDR3 is TGCAGTGCTAGAACAGCCAGTTTAAATCAGCCCCAGCATTTT. As protein: CSARTASLNQPQHF.

The rearrangement uses TRBV6-1 and TRBJ2-3; 7 nucleotides match TRBD1. Per the germline V gene, CDR1 is MNHNS and CDR2 is SASEGT. J lost 4 bases, V lost 7 bases, and 11 bases had no gene match. The CDR3 totals 15 residues. CDR3 sequence reads: CASNVHGQAADTQYF. The CDR3 DNA sequence: TGTGCCAGCAATGTTCATGGACAGGCCGCAGATACGCAGTATTTT.

This chain uses TRBV9 with TRBJ2-1; unclear D gene. With 0 bases removed from V and 8 bases from J, the gap between germline ends came to 9 bases. CDR1 and CDR2 from the germline V gene are SGDLS and YYNGEE. The CDR3 spans 13 residues. As DNA, the CDR3 is TGTGCCAGCAGCGTAGTCCCTAACGATGAGCAGTTCTTC. It codes for CASSVVPNDEQFF.

This chain links TRBV11-2 with TRBJ2-7, with D possibly being TRBD1 or TRBD2 (5 bases each). The CDR3 loop spans 19 amino acids. V was cut by 0 bases and J by 2 bases, with 23 bases left in between. CDR1 is SGHAT and CDR2 is FQNNGV in the germline V gene. The CDR3 region is CASSLDQSSGRAVTYEQYF. The DNA for the CDR3 is TGTGCCAGCAGCTTAGACCAATCTTCAGGGCGGGCGGTCACCTACGAGCAGTACTTC.

This clonotype has a handful of counts. This chain links TRBV28 with TRBJ2-7; D might be TRBD1 (5 bases). Germline V CDR1 and CDR2: MDHEN, SYDVKM. The V gene lost 7 bases and the J gene lost 0 bases, with 16 bases spanning the gap. The CDR3 is made up of 15 amino acids. This CDR3 is CASTTTAPSSYEQYF. CDR3 coding DNA: TGTGCCAGCACGACGACAGCTCCGAGCTCCTACGAGCAGTACTTC.

DNA of the CDR3: TGTGCCAGCAGTTTATTAACAGTGAACACCGGGGAGCTGTTTTTT. Protein sequence: CASSLLTVNTGELFF. V and J are TRBV28 and TRBJ2-2, with D hard to call. With 1 base removed from V and 1 base from J, the gap between germline ends came to 7 bases. Germline CDR1 reads MDHEN; CDR2 reads SYDVKM. The CDR3 sequence is 15 residues long.

This chain uses TRBV25-1 with TRBJ2-7, with 7 positions matching TRBD2. Germline CDR1 and CDR2: MGHDK and SYGVNS. V was clipped by 0 bases and J by 5 bases; unmatched bases: 10. The CDR3 is 16 amino acids. The CDR3 loop reads CASSEYGEGRGDEQYF. CDR3 nucleotide sequence: TGTGCCAGCAGTGAATATGGCGAGGGGAGGGGCGACGAGCAGTACTTC.

As regards this clonotype: At one of its ends the junction is not consistent with the germline gene, which may arise from a read error. V usage is TRBV7-2 and J usage is TRBJ2-7; D call uncertain. Germline values: CDR1 SGHTA, CDR2 FQGNSA. The CDR3 length is 15 residues. CDR3 sequence reads: CVSSLGQPSSYEQYF. The DNA for the CDR3 is TGTGTCAGCAGCTTGGGCCAGCCGAGCTCCTACGAGCAGTACTTC.

The rearrangement uses TRBV6-1 and TRBJ2-7, with D tentatively TRBD1 (6 bases). Germline values: CDR1 MNHNS, CDR2 SASEGT. The CDR3 runs to 11 residues. V was cut by 6 bases and J by 5 bases, with 8 bases left in between. For the CDR3, the DNA is TGTGCCAGCAGGGACAGACACGAGCAGTACTTC. This gives the protein CASRDRHEQYF.

This sequence joins TRBV28 and TRBJ1-2; no definite D call. V was pared by 3 bases and J by 13 bases, with 12 bases between. This CDR3 comprises 11 residues. Looked up from germline, CDR1 is MDHEN and CDR2 is SYDVKM. The CDR3 loop is CASSLGTRGTF. CDR3 in DNA: TGTGCCAGCAGTTTGGGTACCCGTGGCACCTTC.

On this clonotype itself: Just one base apart from a much larger clone, this may be a read error. The genes are TRBV20-1 and TRBJ2-1; 7 bases match TRBD2. There are 15 residues in the CDR3. Germline V lookup: CDR1 DFQATT, CDR2 SNEGSKA (reference sequence). For the CDR3, the DNA is TGCAGTGCTCTTTCCCGGGACTTGTCGGGGGGTGAGCAGTTGTTC. Translating it yields CSALSRDLSGGEQLF.

The rearrangement links TRBV2 to TRBJ1-3; no clear D gene. The V and J ends lost 1 base and 8 bases respectively, with 6 bases between them. Germline values: CDR1 SNHLY, CDR2 FYNNEI. This CDR3 spans 12 amino acids. Here the CDR3 DNA reads TGTGCCAGCAGTGAAGGGCGGCACACCATATATTTT. Translated, it gives CASSEGRHTIYF.

A few counts support this clonotype. The genes are TRBV15 and TRBJ1-5, with D possibly being TRBD1 (5 bases). Trimming took off 0 bases at V and 5 bases at J, with 11 bases between the two ends. CDR1 LNHNV and CDR2 YYDKDF come from the germline V gene (reference sequence). This CDR3 region has 15 residues. The CDR3 sequence is CATSRELGEHQPQHF. The DNA for the CDR3 is TGTGCCACCAGCAGAGAACTAGGGGAACATCAGCCCCAGCATTTT. Drawing the rest from reference TRBV15 and TRBJ1-5, the complete variable domain is DAMVIQNPRYQVTQFGKPVTLSCSQTLNHNVMYWYQQKSSQAPKLLFHYYDKDFNNEADTPDNFQSRRPNTSFCFLDIRSPGLGDTAMYLCATSRELGEHQPQHFGDGTRLSIL.

This chain links TRBV4-2 with TRBJ2-7; 12 bases are shared with TRBD2. V shed 4 bases and J 3 bases; nucleotides not matched to a gene: 7. Germline CDR1 is LGHNA and CDR2 is YNFKEQ. CDR3 length: 16 amino acids. DNA of the CDR3: TGTGCCAGCAGCCTCCTCGGGGGACTAGCGGGCTACGAGCAGTACTTC. This sequence encodes CASSLLGGLAGYEQYF.

Only a few counts were recorded for this clonotype. CDR3 bases: TGTGCCAGCAAGGCAAGGCGGGACACTGAAGCTTTCTTT. Translated, it gives CASKARRDTEAFF. The chain carries TRBV11-1 and TRBJ1-1; D gene unclear. There are 13 residues in the CDR3. V was pared by 7 bases and J by 3 bases, with 12 bases between. In germline, CDR1 is SGHAT, CDR2 FQDESV (reference sequence).

A few counts support this clonotype. This chain uses TRBV6-8 with TRBJ2-1; 9 nucleotides align to TRBD2. This CDR3 comprises 16 residues. The germline gives CDR1 MNHGY, CDR2 SAAAGT. The junction had 6 bases not matched to a gene; V was cut back by 4 bases and J by 2 bases. The CDR3 protein is CASSWLAGAPYNEQFF. CDR3 DNA sequence: TGTGCCAGCAGTTGGTTAGCGGGAGCCCCCTACAATGAGCAGTTCTTC.

In DNA form, the CDR3 reads TGCAGTGCTAGAGACAGGGGGCGGGTTTGGACTGAAGCTTTCTTT. Translated: CSARDRGRVWTEAFF. V usage is TRBV20-1 and J usage is TRBJ1-1; TRBD1 agrees at 8 bases. This CDR3 region has 15 residues. Germline assignment: CDR1 DFQATT and CDR2 SNEGSKA (reference sequence). With V trimmed by 0 bases and J by 5 bases, 8 bases remained unmatched.

V is TRBV19 and J is TRBJ2-1; 8 bases agree with TRBD2. CDR1 LNHDA and CDR2 SQIVND come from the germline V gene (reference sequence). Germline trimming cut 3 bases from V and 3 bases from J; bases unmatched to any gene: 4. The CDR3 loop spans 15 amino acids. CDR3 sequence (DNA): TGTGCCAGTAGTATCTCGGCGGGGGGCTACAATGAGCAGTTCTTC. Amino acids: CASSISAGGYNEQFF. Based on the CDR3 plus reference TRBV19 and TRBJ2-1, the full variable domain is DGGITQSPKYLFRKEGQNVTLSCEQNLNHDAMYWYRQDPGQGLRLIYYSQIVNDFQKGDIAEGYSVSREKKESFPLTVTSAQKNPTAFYLCASSISAGGYNEQFFGPGTRLTVL.

The chain couples TRBV28 to TRBJ2-7; 7 bases align to TRBD1. Germline lookup yields CDR1 MDHEN and CDR2 SYDVKM. The CDR3 length is 18 residues. Trimming took 4 bases from V and 2 from J; bases not matched to a gene: 17. The CDR3 here is CASSSILSQTGPPYEQYF. CDR3 bases: TGTGCCAGCAGTTCCATCCTCTCCCAGACAGGGCCTCCCTACGAGCAGTACTTC.

Of note for this clonotype: Given a much more abundant clone one base away, this may be a read error. The rearrangement links TRBV7-2 to TRBJ1-6; D gene unclear. This CDR3 contains 13 residues. Trimming cost V 5 bases and J 14 bases, with 16 bases left between them. From germline, CDR1 is SGHTA and CDR2 FQGNSA. The CDR3 bases are TGTGCCAGCAGCACGGCCAGTAGGAGGGCCCTCCACTTT. This encodes CASSTASRRALHF.